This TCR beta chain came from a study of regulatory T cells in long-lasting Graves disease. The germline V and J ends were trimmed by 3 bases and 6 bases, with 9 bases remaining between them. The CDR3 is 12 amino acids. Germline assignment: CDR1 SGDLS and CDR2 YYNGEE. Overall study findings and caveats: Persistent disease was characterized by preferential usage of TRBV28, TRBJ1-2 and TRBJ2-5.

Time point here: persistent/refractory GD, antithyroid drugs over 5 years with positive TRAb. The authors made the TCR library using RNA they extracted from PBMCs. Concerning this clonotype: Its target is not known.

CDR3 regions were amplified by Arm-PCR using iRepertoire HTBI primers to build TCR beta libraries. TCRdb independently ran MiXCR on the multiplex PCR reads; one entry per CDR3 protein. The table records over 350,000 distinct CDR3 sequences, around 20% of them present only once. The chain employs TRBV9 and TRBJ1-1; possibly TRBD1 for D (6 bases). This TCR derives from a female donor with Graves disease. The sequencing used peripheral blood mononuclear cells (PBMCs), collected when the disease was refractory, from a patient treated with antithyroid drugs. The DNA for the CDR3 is TGTGCCAGCAGCGGTACAGGGTCTGAAGCTTTCTTT. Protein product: CASSGTGSEAFF.